This T cell receptor beta chain derives from a study of blood T cell repertoires in COVID-19. Background on the study: From T cells, B-cell-depleted T cells, or PBMCs came the material, which was cDNA or gDNA.

The CDR3 contains 17 residues. Recovery meant two consecutive negative NP/OP PCR tests, professional clearance, or resolved symptoms. Clones were read by immunoSEQ multiplex PCR, and TCRdb kept only the in-frame ones, dropping some. The sample lists roughly 380,000 clones; 80% to 90% were seen once. V and J are TRBV21-1 and TRBJ2-5; TRBD1 reflects the table's D call only, with no check against the DNA. TRBV21-1 is reported as a pseudogene. The receptor's source is a young man who had recovered from COVID-19. Sequencing input: PBMCs or T cells enriched from blood (not recorded which). CDR3 in DNA: TGTGCCAGCAGCAAAGCTGGGACAGGGGTCCTTCAAGAGACCCAGTACTTC. This gives the protein CASSKAGTGVLQETQYF.